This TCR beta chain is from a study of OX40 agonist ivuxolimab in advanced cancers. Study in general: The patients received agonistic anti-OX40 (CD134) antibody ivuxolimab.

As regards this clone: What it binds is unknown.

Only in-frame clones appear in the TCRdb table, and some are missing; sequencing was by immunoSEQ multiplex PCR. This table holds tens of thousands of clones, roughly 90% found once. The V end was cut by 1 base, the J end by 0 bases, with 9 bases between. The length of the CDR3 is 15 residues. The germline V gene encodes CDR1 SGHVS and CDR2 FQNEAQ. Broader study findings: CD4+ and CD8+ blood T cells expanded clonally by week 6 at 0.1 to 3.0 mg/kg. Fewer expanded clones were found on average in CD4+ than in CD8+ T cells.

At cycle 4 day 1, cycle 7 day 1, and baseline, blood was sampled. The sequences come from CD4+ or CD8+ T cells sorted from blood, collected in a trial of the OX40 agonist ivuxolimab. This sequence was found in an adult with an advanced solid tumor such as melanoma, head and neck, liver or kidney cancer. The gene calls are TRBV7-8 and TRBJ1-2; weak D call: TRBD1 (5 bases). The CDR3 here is CASSLGGSANYGYTF. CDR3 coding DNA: TGTGCCAGCAGCTTAGGGGGGTCGGCTAACTATGGCTACACCTTC. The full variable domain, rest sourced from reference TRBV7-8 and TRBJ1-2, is GAGVSQSPRYKVAKRGQDVALRCDPISGHVSLFWYQQALGQGPEFLTYFQNEAQLDKSGLPSDRFFAERPEGSVSTLKIQRTQQEDSAVYLCASSLGGSANYGYTFGSGTRLTVV.